This TCR beta chain was identified during a study of breast tumors, draining lymph nodes, adjacent tissues. Study results and limitations: Compared with lymph nodes, tumors were less diverse; compared with nontumor tissue, more.

The CDR3 loop spans 14 amino acids. CDR1 is SEHNR, CDR2 FQNEAQ, per germline (reference sequence). V lost 1 base, J lost 8 bases, and 12 bases lay in between. Samples came from axillary lymph nodes draining the breast cancer. This clonotype was seen at least ten times. Antigen unknown. MiXCR, run by TCRdb on the multiplex PCR reads, gives a single entry per CDR3 protein. The table has over 200,000 distinct CDR3 sequences, less than 40% seen once. The gene calls are TRBV7-9 and TRBJ2-1, with no clear D. The TCR comes from a female donor with breast cancer. Some clones in this sample may be carry-over from other donors' samples. The specimen sequenced was axillary lymph node tissue. The CDR3 loop is CASSLDTKAYEQFF. CDR3 in DNA: TGTGCCAGCAGCTTAGATACCAAGGCGTATGAGCAGTTCTTC.